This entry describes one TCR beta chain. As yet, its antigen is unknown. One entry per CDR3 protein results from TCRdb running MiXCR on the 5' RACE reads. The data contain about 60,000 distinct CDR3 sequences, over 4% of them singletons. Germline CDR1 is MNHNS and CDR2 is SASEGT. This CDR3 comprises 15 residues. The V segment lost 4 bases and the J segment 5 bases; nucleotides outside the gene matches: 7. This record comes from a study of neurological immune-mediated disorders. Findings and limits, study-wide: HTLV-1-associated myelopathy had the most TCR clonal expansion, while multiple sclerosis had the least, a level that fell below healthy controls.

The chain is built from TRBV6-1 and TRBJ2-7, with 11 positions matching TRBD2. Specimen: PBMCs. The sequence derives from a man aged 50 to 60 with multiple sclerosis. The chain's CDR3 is CASSALAGGLDEQYF. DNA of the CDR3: TGTGCCAGCAGTGCTTTAGCGGGGGGGCTCGACGAGCAGTACTTC.